One sample yielded the 25 T cell receptor beta chains listed below, sequenced in a study of shared clonotypes between healthy human individuals. Here immunoSEQ multiplex PCR was the method, and the copy in TCRdb shows in-frame clones only, minus some. The sample holds about 1 million clones, approximately 68% seen once. The sample comprised memory CD4+ T cells sorted from blood. Indicated subset: CD45RA-negative fraction. Source of these receptors: a man in his late teens or twenties in good health.

This clone was seen only a few times. The chain combines TRBV29-1 with TRBJ1-1, with TRBD1 as a possible D gene (5 bases). Trimming shortened V by 6 bases and J by 1 base, and 12 bases separated the two germline ends. CDR3 size: 13 residues. CDR1 is SQVTM, CDR2 ANQGSEA, per germline. CDR3 nucleotide sequence: TGCAGCGTCTCCTGGGGGTCGAACACTGAAGCTTTCTTT. Amino acids: CSVSWGSNTEAFF.

This sequence joins TRBV18 and TRBJ2-7; 8 bases map to TRBD1. Trimming took 6 bases from V and 0 from J; bases not matched to a gene: 13. Germline V gene lookup returns CDR1 KGHSH and CDR2 LQKENI. CDR3 length: 17 amino acids. CDR3: CASSRNQQGGSSYEQYF. In nucleotides, the CDR3 is TGTGCCAGCTCCCGGAATCAACAGGGGGGAAGCTCCTACGAGCAGTACTTC.

The chain recombines TRBV5-8 with TRBJ1-2; 9 nucleotides agree with TRBD1. Germline-derived CDR1 and CDR2 are SGHTS and YDEGEE. V lost 4 bases to trimming and J lost 4 bases; unmatched junction nucleotides: 8. There are 15 residues in the CDR3. The CDR3 sequence is CASSLAGTGSYGYTF. CDR3 DNA sequence: TGTGCCAGCAGCCTGGCCGGGACAGGGAGCTATGGCTACACCTTC.

The rearrangement links TRBV7-9 to TRBJ1-6; no definite D call. V was pared by 1 base and J by 6 bases, with 10 bases between. The CDR3 spans 15 residues. CDR1 and CDR2 (germline): SEHNR, FQNEAQ (reference sequence). CDR3 bases: TGTGCCAGCAGCTTAGTGGATCGGGGTAATTCACCCCTCCACTTT. Protein product: CASSLVDRGNSPLHF.

The chain uses TRBV30 and TRBJ2-4; the match to TRBD1 covers 9 bases. The trim removed 3 bases at V and 8 bases at J, leaving 5 bases unmatched. Germline CDR1 reads GTSNPN; CDR2 reads SVGIG (reference sequence). CDR3 size: 13 residues. The CDR3 here is CAWRGQGRDIQYF. CDR3 coding DNA: TGTGCCTGGAGGGGACAGGGACGGGACATTCAGTACTTC.

For this clone: The sample holds other DNA sequences that translate to the same CDR3. J is TRBJ1-1 and V is TRBV18, with D possibly matching TRBD1 (5 bases). This CDR3 contains 14 residues. The V gene's germline CDR1 is KGHSH and CDR2 LQKENI. V was shortened by 6 bases and J by 0 bases, with 11 bases between the two germline ends. The CDR3 spells CASSPDRMNTEAFF. The CDR3 nucleotides read TGTGCCAGCTCGCCTGACAGAATGAACACTGAAGCTTTCTTT.

The V and J genes are TRBV5-1 and TRBJ1-1; a possible D gene is TRBD1 (5 bases). In germline, CDR1 is SGHRS, CDR2 YFSETQ. The germline V and J ends were trimmed by 3 bases and 6 bases, with 21 bases remaining between them. The CDR3 loop spans 16 amino acids. The CDR3 DNA reads as TGCGCCAGCAGCTCGACTCCGGGACGGGGTAAGTCTGAAGCTTTCTTT. Amino acids: CASSSTPGRGKSEAFF.

The chain's CDR3 is CASSQGNPNTDTQYF. The DNA for the CDR3 is TGTGCCAGCAGCCAAGGGAACCCTAACACAGATACGCAGTATTTT. The genes are TRBV14 and TRBJ2-3; the D is unclear. The ends were cut back, 1 base at V and 2 bases at J, with 10 bases in the middle. The CDR3 sequence is 15 residues long. Germline-derived CDR1 and CDR2 are SGHDN and FVKESK.

The chain employs TRBV5-1 and TRBJ2-1; D remains unclear. V lost 0 bases and J lost 0, with 13 bases in between. Per the germline V gene, CDR1 is SGHRS and CDR2 is YFSETQ. The CDR3 runs 17 residues. The CDR3 sequence: CASSLGPSDPSYNEQFF. DNA for the CDR3: TGCGCCAGCAGCTTGGGCCCCTCCGACCCCTCCTACAATGAGCAGTTCTTC. Based on the CDR3 plus reference TRBV5-1 and TRBJ2-1, the full variable domain is KAGVTQTPRYLIKTRGQQVTLSCSPISGHRSVSWYQQTPGQGLQFLFEYFSETQRNKGNFPGRFSGRQFSNSRSEMNVSTLELGDSALYLCASSLGPSDPSYNEQFFGPGTRLTVL.

The gene calls are TRBV10-3 and TRBJ2-2, with D tentatively TRBD2 (5 bases). CDR3 size: 15 residues. V lost 10 bases and J lost 2, with 17 bases in between. The germline V gene encodes CDR1 ENHRY and CDR2 SYGVKD. CDR3 amino acids: CATQTLPGNTGELFF. Written as DNA, the CDR3 is TGTGCCACTCAGACTCTCCCGGGAAACACCGGGGAGCTGTTTTTT.

CDR3 nucleotide sequence: TGTGCCAGCTCACCCACGGCAGTGGGGGCGAATTTAGGTCGGGCTGAAGCTTTCTTT. Translated, it gives CASSPTAVGANLGRAEAFF. The rearrangement links TRBV18 to TRBJ1-1, with D possibly TRBD1 on 6 matching bases. Germline assignment: CDR1 KGHSH and CDR2 LQKENI. Trimming cost V 3 bases and J 6 bases, with 29 bases left between them. CDR3 length: 19 amino acids.

The V and J genes are TRBV29-1 and TRBJ1-1; D possibly corresponds to TRBD1 (6 bases). Trimming took 6 bases from V and 0 from J, leaving 20 bases between them. The CDR3 is made up of 16 amino acids. Germline V gene sequence: CDR1 SQVTM, CDR2 ANQGSEA. The CDR3 loop reads CSVASGAKRLNTEAFF. CDR3 coding DNA: TGCAGCGTGGCCTCAGGGGCAAAGAGGTTGAACACTGAAGCTTTCTTT.

This chain joins TRBV10-3 and TRBJ2-7; possible D gene TRBD2, 6 bases. Germline lookup yields CDR1 ENHRY and CDR2 SYGVKD. CDR3 size: 14 residues. Trimming removed 11 bases at V and 5 bases at J, with 22 bases between. DNA of the CDR3: TGTGCCGCCAAAAATTCTGTGGGGGAGGACGAGCAGTACTTC. It translates to CAAKNSVGEDEQYF.

The chain couples TRBV7-9 to TRBJ1-1, with TRBD1 as a possible D gene (6 bases). Deletions cut 6 bases from V and 7 bases from J, with 9 bases between. Germline CDR1 is SEHNR and CDR2 is FQNEAQ (reference sequence). This CDR3 spans 11 amino acids. CDR3 protein: CASRRQVEAFF. The CDR3 nucleotides read TGTGCCAGCAGGAGACAGGTTGAAGCTTTCTTT.

In regard to this clone: One junction end disagrees with the germline gene, perhaps due to a read error. The chain has TRBV7-7 and TRBJ1-6, with 8 nucleotides matching TRBD1. The CDR3 length is 15 residues. CDR1 is SSHAT and CDR2 is FNYEAQ in the germline V gene (reference sequence). CDR3 bases: TGTGCTAGCAGCTTAGGTCCAGGGGGCGATTCACCCCTCCACTTT. It specifies CASSLGPGGDSPLHF.

The V and J genes are TRBV6-6 and TRBJ2-7, with D perhaps matching TRBD1 (6 bases). Germline CDR1 is MNHNY and CDR2 is SVGAGI (reference sequence). This CDR3 has 16 amino acids. V was shortened by 6 bases and J by 0 bases, with 18 bases between the two germline ends. The CDR3 nucleotides read TGTGCCAGCAGGGGTGACAGGATTAGGGGCTCCTACGAGCAGTACTTC. The encoded protein is CASRGDRIRGSYEQYF.

This clone showed up just once. Distinct nucleotide sequences in the sample also encode this CDR3. CDR3 coding DNA: TGTGCCTGGAGCCCCGGGACTAGCACAGATACGCAGTATTTT. As protein: CAWSPGTSTDTQYF. This chain connects TRBV30 to TRBJ2-3; D perhaps matches TRBD2 (6 bases). The germline V gene has CDR1 GTSNPN and CDR2 SVGIG (reference sequence). Trimming took 3 bases from V and 0 from J, leaving 10 bases between them. This CDR3 region has 14 residues.

Remarks on this clone: Other DNA sequences in the same sample also yield this CDR3. The chain recombines TRBV6-1 with TRBJ1-1; D perhaps matches TRBD1 (6 bases). CDR1 MNHNS and CDR2 SASEGT come from the germline V gene. Trimming removed 6 bases at V and 5 bases at J, with 13 bases between. CDR3 size: 13 residues. CDR3 amino acids: CASSAGEGTEAFF. For the CDR3, the DNA is TGTGCCAGCAGCGCAGGGGAAGGGACTGAAGCTTTCTTT.

The V and J genes are TRBV7-8 and TRBJ1-5, with 9 bases aligning to TRBD1. The CDR3 has 16 residues. Germline assignment: CDR1 SGHVS and CDR2 FQNEAQ. J gave up 7 bases and V 5 bases, and 12 bases lay outside the gene matches. The CDR3 sequence: CASSPTGQGFGQPQHF. DNA of the CDR3: TGTGCCAGCAGCCCTACGGGACAGGGTTTCGGGCAGCCCCAGCATTTT.

V gene TRBV6-5 combines with J gene TRBJ2-5; 7 nucleotides match TRBD2. The CDR3 is made up of 14 amino acids. Germline-derived CDR1 and CDR2 are MNHEY and SVGAGI. V trimming: 4 bases; J trimming: 4 bases; junction bases outside the gene matches: 6. The CDR3 here is CASSLGWGGETQYF. CDR3 nucleotide sequence: TGTGCCAGCAGTTTGGGCTGGGGGGGAGAGACCCAGTACTTC.

This clone was detected only a few times. J is TRBJ1-4 and V is TRBV7-9; tentative D call: TRBD1 (5 bases). CDR3 length equals 16 residues. Germline loops: CDR1 SEHNR, CDR2 FQNEAQ (reference sequence). V dropped 5 bases and J dropped 4 bases, with 17 bases sitting between them. CDR3 loop: CASSPGEGRLNEKLFF. The CDR3 DNA reads TGTGCCAGCAGCCCCGGCGAGGGGAGACTTAATGAAAAACTGTTTTTT.

This clone was observed a few times. This chain uses TRBV7-2 with TRBJ2-1; D might be TRBD2 (7 bases). Germline V gene lookup returns CDR1 SGHTA and CDR2 FQGNSA. The CDR3 length is 14 residues. Trimming removed 0 bases from V and 8 bases from J, with 11 bases in between. For the CDR3, the DNA is TGTGCCAGCAGCTTAGCGGGGGGGCGTGATGAGCAGTTCTTC. Its protein product is CASSLAGGRDEQFF.

The chain is built from TRBV5-1 and TRBJ2-3; no reliable D call. The V end lost 0 bases, the J end lost 2 bases, and 13 bases lay between the germline ends. The germline V gene encodes CDR1 SGHRS and CDR2 YFSETQ. This CDR3 contains 16 residues. CDR3 amino acids: CASSLGGRQTTDTQYF. In DNA, the CDR3 is TGCGCCAGCAGCTTGGGAGGTAGGCAGACCACAGATACGCAGTATTTT.

The rearrangement links TRBV5-1 to TRBJ2-1; perhaps TRBD1 as D (5 bases). The germline V gene encodes CDR1 SGHRS and CDR2 YFSETQ. This CDR3 is 13 amino acids long. The ends were cut back, 3 bases at V and 2 bases at J, with 6 bases in the middle. The CDR3 loop reads CASSSGTYNEQFF. DNA of the CDR3: TGCGCCAGCAGCTCAGGGACCTACAATGAGCAGTTCTTC.

V gene TRBV7-6 combines with J gene TRBJ2-5, with TRBD2 matching 12 bases. The V gene end was trimmed by 6 bases and the J gene end by 1 base; junction bases not matched to a gene: 3. The CDR3 is 15 amino acids. CDR1 SGHVS and CDR2 FNYEAQ come from the germline V gene. CDR3 sequence: CASSRTSGIQETQYF. CDR3 DNA: TGTGCCAGCAGTAGGACTAGCGGGATCCAAGAGACCCAGTACTTC.